The source of this TCR beta chain is a study of shared clonotypes between healthy human individuals. Unmatched junction bases numbered 13, after V lost 2 bases and J lost 0 bases. The CDR3 extends over 19 amino acids. Germline CDR1 and CDR2: MNHEY and SMNVEV (reference sequence). An approximately 210 ng quantity of DNA, 25,000 to 30,000 T cell genomes, went into the sorted-subset replicate PCRs. The protocol was immunoSEQ multiplex PCR, while the TCRdb copy is restricted to in-frame clones and leaves out a portion. Of 700,000 or so clones listed, about two thirds are singletons. On this clone itself: Its antigen is not identified.

Findings and caveats of the study: Of the naive CD4 clonotypes, roughly 5% were shared across a handful of donors.

The chain couples TRBV27 to TRBJ1-2; TRBD1 agrees at 9 bases. The source is a woman under 40 in good health. Sequences were obtained from memory CD4+ T cells sorted from blood. As to subset: CD45RA-negative fraction. The CDR3 bases are TGTGCCAGCAGTTTAAGACCTCCGGGACAGGGACGGGCTAACTATGGCTACACCTTC. Protein sequence: CASSLRPPGQGRANYGYTF.